The entry that follows covers one TCR beta chain sequence. The CDR3 covers 13 residues. Trimming left V 5 bases short and J 11 bases short, with 18 bases between. Germline assignment: CDR1 SGHVS and CDR2 FNYEAQ. Amplification by 5'RACE using constant-segment primers produced TCR alpha and TCR beta cDNA libraries that carried sample barcodes and UMIs. TCRdb passed the 5' RACE reads through MiXCR, listing each CDR3 protein once. The data hold around 260,000 distinct CDR3 sequences, with about 17% observed a single time. The sample belongs to a study of T-cell memory formation after mild COVID-19. The chain employs TRBV7-6 and TRBJ2-5; D may correspond to TRBD1 or TRBD2 (5 bases each). Sequencing was carried out using PBMCs or a T cell subset sorted from them (not recorded which). The source of this sequence is a man aged 18 to 29 who had mild COVID-19 (a few samples of this study predate the infection). Cell type and time point are not known. CDR3 nucleotides: TGTGCCAGCAGCGGGGACCTCTCACCGGCTCAGTACTTC. It translates to CASSGDLSPAQYF.